This T cell receptor beta chain originates from a study of T cells in Graves' hyperthyroidism and ophthalmopathy. The CDR3 is made up of 19 amino acids. Trimming removed 3 bases from V and 3 bases from J, with 29 bases in between. Germline V gene sequence: CDR1 DFQATT, CDR2 SNEGSKA (reference sequence). Using RNA transcripts as the source, TCR beta CDR3 regions were amplified. The HTBI primer set drove a first-round RT-PCR of the TCR CDR3. Using its own MiXCR run on the multiplex PCR reads, TCRdb lists one record per CDR3 protein. This table holds tens of thousands of distinct CDR3 sequences, about 53% found once. General study points: Ophthalmopathy was identified by the model a median around 5.9 months ahead of onset.

Diagnosis rested on symptoms, serum thyroxine and TRAb, thyroid ultrasound, and orbital computed tomography. To note about this clonotype: Its antigen is undetermined.

The source of this sequence is an older woman with Graves' ophthalmopathy. The chain recombines TRBV20-1 with TRBJ1-1; perhaps TRBD1 as D (5 bases). Sequencing input: blood. This CDR3 is CSASKRQPQTNYGYTEAFF. Written as DNA, the CDR3 is TGCAGTGCTAGCAAGAGACAGCCCCAAACTAACTATGGCTACACTGAAGCTTTCTTT.